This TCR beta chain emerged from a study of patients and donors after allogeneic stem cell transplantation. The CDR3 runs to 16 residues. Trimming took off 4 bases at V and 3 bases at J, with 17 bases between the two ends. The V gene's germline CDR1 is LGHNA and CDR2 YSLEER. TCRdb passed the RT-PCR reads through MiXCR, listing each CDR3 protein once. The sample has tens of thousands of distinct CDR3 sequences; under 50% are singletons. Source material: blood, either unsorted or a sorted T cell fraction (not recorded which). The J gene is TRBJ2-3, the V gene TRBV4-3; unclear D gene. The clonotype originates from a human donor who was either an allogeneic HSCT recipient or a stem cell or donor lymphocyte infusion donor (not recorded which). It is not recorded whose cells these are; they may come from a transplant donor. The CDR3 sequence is CASSRVAEQQTDTQYF. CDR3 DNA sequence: TGCGCCAGCAGCCGGGTCGCTGAACAGCAAACAGATACGCAGTATTTT.